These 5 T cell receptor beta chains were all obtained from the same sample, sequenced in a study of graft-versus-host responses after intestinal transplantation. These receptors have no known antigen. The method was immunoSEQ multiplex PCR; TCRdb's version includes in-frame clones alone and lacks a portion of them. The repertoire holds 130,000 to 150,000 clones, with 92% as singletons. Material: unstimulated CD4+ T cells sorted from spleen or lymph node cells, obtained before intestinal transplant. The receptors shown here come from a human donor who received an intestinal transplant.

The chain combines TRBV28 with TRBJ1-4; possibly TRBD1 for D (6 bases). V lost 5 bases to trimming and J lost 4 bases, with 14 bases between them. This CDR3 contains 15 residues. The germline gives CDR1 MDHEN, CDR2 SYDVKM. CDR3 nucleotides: TGTGCCAGCAGTGGTAGGGGGAGGGATAATGAAAAACTGTTTTTT. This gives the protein CASSGRGRDNEKLFF.

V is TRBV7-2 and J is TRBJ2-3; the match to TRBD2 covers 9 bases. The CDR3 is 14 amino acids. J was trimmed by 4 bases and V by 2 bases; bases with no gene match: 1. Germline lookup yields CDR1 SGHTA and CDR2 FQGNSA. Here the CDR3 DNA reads TGTGCCAGCAGCTTAAGCGGGAGGCCAGATACGCAGTATTTT. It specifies CASSLSGRPDTQYF.

CDR3 bases: TGTGCCAGCAGCTTAATGGGAGTCGGGGGTGAAGCTTTCTTT. It is translated as CASSLMGVGGEAFF. This chain uses TRBV7-8 with TRBJ1-1, with D possibly TRBD1 on 5 matching bases. The germline V gene encodes CDR1 SGHVS and CDR2 FQNEAQ. V was pared by 2 bases and J by 7 bases, with 14 bases between. CDR3 length: 14 amino acids.

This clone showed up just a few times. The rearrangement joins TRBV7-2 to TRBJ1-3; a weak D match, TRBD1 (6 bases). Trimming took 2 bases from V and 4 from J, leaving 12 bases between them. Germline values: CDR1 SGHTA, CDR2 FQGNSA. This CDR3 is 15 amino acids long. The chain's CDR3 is CASSLSAGGGNTIYF. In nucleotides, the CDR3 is TGTGCCAGCAGCTTATCCGCGGGGGGCGGAAACACCATATATTTT. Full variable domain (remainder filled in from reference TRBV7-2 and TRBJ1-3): GAGVSQSPSNKVTEKGKDVELRCDPISGHTALYWYRQSLGQGLEFLIYFQGNSAPDKSGLPSDRFSAERTGGSVSTLTIQRTQQEDSAVYLCASSLSAGGGNTIYFGEGSWLTVV.

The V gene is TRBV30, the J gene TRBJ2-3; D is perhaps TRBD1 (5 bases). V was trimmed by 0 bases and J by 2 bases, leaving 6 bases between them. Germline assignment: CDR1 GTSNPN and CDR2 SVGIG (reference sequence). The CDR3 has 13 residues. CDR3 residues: CAWSVDNTDTQYF. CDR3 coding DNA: TGTGCCTGGAGTGTGGACAACACAGATACGCAGTATTTT. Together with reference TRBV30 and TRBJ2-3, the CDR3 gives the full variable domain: SQTIHQWPATLVQPVGSPLSLECTVEGTSNPNLYWYRQAAGRGLQLLFYSVGIGQISSEVPQNLSASRPQDRQFILSSKKLLLSDSGFYLCAWSVDNTDTQYFGPGTRLTVL.